The 20 T cell receptor beta chains below come from one sample, sequenced in a study of blood T cell repertoires in COVID-19. Generated by immunoSEQ multiplex PCR, the TCRdb table keeps only in-frame clones and is missing some. This table holds over 300,000 clones, more than 70% found once. Input material: peripheral blood. The receptors stem from a man younger than 30 who had recovered from COVID-19.

This chain uses TRBV29-1 with TRBJ1-1, with 10 bases lining up with TRBD1. CDR3 length equals 13 residues. Looked up from germline, CDR1 is SQVTM and CDR2 is ANQGSEA. Trimming removed 7 bases from V and 5 bases from J; junction bases left unmatched: 7. CDR3 loop: CSADRGRRTEAFF. The CDR3 DNA reads as TGCAGCGCCGACAGGGGGCGGCGGACTGAAGCTTTCTTT.

This chain joins TRBV6-5 and TRBJ2-7; D perhaps matches TRBD1 (5 bases). CDR3 length: 15 residues. The V end lost 0 bases, the J end lost 2 bases, and 11 bases lay between the germline ends. CDR1 and CDR2 from the germline V gene are MNHEY and SVGAGI. DNA of the CDR3: TGTGCCAGCAGTTACTCGACAGTAGACGCCTACGAGCAGTACTTC. As protein: CASSYSTVDAYEQYF.

The rearrangement joins TRBV11-2 to TRBJ2-3; D is perhaps TRBD1 (5 bases). The germline V gene encodes CDR1 SGHAT and CDR2 FQNNGV. This CDR3 is built from 16 residues. V dropped 3 bases and J dropped 0 bases, with 13 bases sitting between them. Here the CDR3 reads CASSFPPGKSTDTQYF. The CDR3 coding sequence is TGTGCCAGCAGCTTCCCCCCAGGGAAAAGCACAGATACGCAGTATTTT.

The V call is TRBV28, the J call TRBJ1-2; D unclear. The CDR3 is 14 residues long. Trimming cost V 2 bases and J 8 bases, with 15 bases left between them. Per germline, CDR1 MDHEN and CDR2 SYDVKM. The CDR3 nucleotides read TGTGCCAGCAGTTTACAACCCCCCGGGGAAGGCTACACCTTC. Protein: CASSLQPPGEGYTF.

The V gene is TRBV29-1, the J gene TRBJ2-7, with D maybe TRBD1 (6 bases). Germline CDR1 is SQVTM and CDR2 is ANQGSEA. The germline V and J ends were trimmed by 6 bases and 0 bases, with 9 bases remaining between them. The CDR3 extends over 12 amino acids. CDR3: CSVRTASYEQYF. The DNA of the CDR3 is TGCAGCGTGCGGACAGCCTCCTACGAGCAGTACTTC.

The chain is built from TRBV10-3 and TRBJ2-2; TRBD1 matches at 10 bases. J gave up 5 bases and V 7 bases, and 7 bases lay outside the gene matches. The CDR3 is made up of 15 amino acids. The germline V gene encodes CDR1 ENHRY and CDR2 SYGVKD. The CDR3 DNA is TGTGCCATCAACCCGGGACAGGGGAGTACCGGGGAGCTGTTTTTT. It is translated as CAINPGQGSTGELFF.

A note on this clone: Mismatch with germline at one junction end may stem from a read error. The chain is built from TRBV6-6 and TRBJ1-1, with 8 bases lining up with TRBD1. The CDR3 is 14 amino acids. Germline CDR1 reads MNHNY; CDR2 reads SVGAGI (reference sequence). The CDR3 loop is CASRETGANTEAFF. CDR3 nucleotides: TGTGCCAGCAGGGAGACAGGGGCGAACACCGAAGCTTTCTTT.

V usage is TRBV2 and J usage is TRBJ1-4; TRBD1 matches 8 bases. The V segment lost 7 bases and the J segment 6 bases; nucleotides outside the gene matches: 10. This CDR3 is built from 15 residues. The germline CDR1 and CDR2 sequences are SNHLY and FYNNEI. The CDR3 region has the DNA TGTGCCAGCACCGCTTCTGGACAGGGTTATGAAAAACTGTTTTTT. Residues: CASTASGQGYEKLFF.

The V call is TRBV4-1, the J call TRBJ1-1, with D hard to call. The V end lost 3 bases, the J end lost 1 base, and 15 bases lay between the germline ends. CDR1 is MGHRA, CDR2 YSYEKL, per germline. CDR3 length equals 16 residues. The CDR3: CASSQPGVRGNTEAFF. CDR3 DNA: TGCGCCAGCAGCCAGCCCGGAGTTCGGGGGAACACTGAAGCTTTCTTT.

J is TRBJ2-3 and V is TRBV11-2; D call uncertain. Trimming shortened V by 5 bases and J by 4 bases, and 19 bases separated the two germline ends. The CDR3 runs to 16 residues. The germline CDR1 and CDR2 sequences are SGHAT and FQNNGV. The CDR3 here is CASSPGGFVAADTQYF. CDR3 coding DNA: TGTGCCAGCAGCCCAGGTGGGTTCGTGGCAGCAGATACGCAGTATTTT.

This rearrangement joins TRBV7-2 to TRBJ1-4; possible D gene TRBD1, 5 bases. The CDR3 has 15 residues. The ends were cut back, 3 bases at V and 8 bases at J, with 16 bases in the middle. Germline-derived CDR1 and CDR2 are SGHTA and FQGNSA. This chain's CDR3 is CASSLAGGLQEKLFF. The CDR3 nucleotides read TGTGCCAGCAGCTTGGCGGGGGGACTCCAGGAAAAACTGTTTTTT.

The V call is TRBV24-1, the J call TRBJ2-5, with D unresolved. Trimming removed 5 bases at V and 5 bases at J, with 11 bases between. Germline assignment: CDR1 KGHDR and CDR2 SFDVKD. The CDR3 is made up of 13 amino acids. Here the CDR3 DNA reads TGTGCCACCAGTGGAGGCAGCGCGGAGACCCAGTACTTC. Translating it yields CATSGGSAETQYF.

This chain links TRBV6-5 with TRBJ1-1; D not certain. The CDR3 runs to 11 residues. Trimming cost V 4 bases and J 7 bases, with 7 bases left between them. CDR1 and CDR2 (germline): MNHEY, SVGAGI. The CDR3 DNA follows: TGTGCCAGCAGTTCGCAGGTTGAAGCTTTCTTT. It yields the protein CASSSQVEAFF.

This clone was detected a few times. This chain joins TRBV5-1 and TRBJ1-1; 7 bases agree with TRBD1. J lost 7 bases, V lost 4 bases, and 10 bases had no gene match. Germline V lookup: CDR1 SGHRS, CDR2 YFSETQ. The CDR3 totals 14 residues. The CDR3: CASSALQGSGEAFF. Written as DNA, the CDR3 is TGCGCCAGCAGCGCTTTACAGGGGTCGGGTGAAGCTTTCTTT.

This clone has just one count. This chain connects TRBV30 to TRBJ1-5; TRBD1 might be the D (6 bases). This CDR3 has 14 amino acids. Germline V lookup: CDR1 GTSNPN, CDR2 SVGIG (reference sequence). V lost 2 bases and J 6 bases, leaving 14 bases between the germline ends. In nucleotides, the CDR3 is TGTGCCTGGAGTAGGGACACTCGAGGTCAGCCCCAGCATTTT. It yields the protein CAWSRDTRGQPQHF.

Details on this clone: An end of the junction differs from the germline gene, which may be a read error. The chain links TRBV7-7 to TRBJ2-4, with D possibly TRBD1 on 6 matching bases. The CDR3 has 15 residues. The germline V gene has CDR1 SSHAT and CDR2 FNYEAQ (reference sequence). The CDR3 coding sequence is TGTGCTAGCAGCCCCCACGACAGGCAACGAAACATTCAGTACTTC. Translated, it gives CASSPHDRQRNIQYF.

The rearrangement links TRBV19 to TRBJ1-3; 8 bases agree with TRBD1. Germline loops: CDR1 LNHDA, CDR2 SQIVND (reference sequence). The CDR3 length is 16 residues. J gave up 0 bases and V 2 bases, and 3 bases lay outside the gene matches. In nucleotides, the CDR3 is TGTGCCAGTAGTATAATTACAGGGGGCTCTGGAAACACCATATATTTT. Translation: CASSIITGGSGNTIYF.

This chain links TRBV18 with TRBJ2-7; 9 nucleotides align to TRBD2. CDR3 length: 15 residues. Germline CDR1 and CDR2: KGHSH and LQKENI. The V and J ends lost 1 base and 0 bases, in that order; junction bases with no gene match: 1. The CDR3 nucleotides read TGTGCCAGCTCACCACTAGCGGGGGTCTCCTACGAGCAGTACTTC. Translating it yields CASSPLAGVSYEQYF.

This chain links TRBV18 with TRBJ2-3, with TRBD2 matching over 10 bases. The CDR3 spans 17 residues. Germline-derived CDR1 and CDR2 are KGHSH and LQKENI. Trimming cost V 1 base and J 2 bases; bases outside gene matches: 6. The CDR3 here is CASSPLPLAGLTDTQYF. CDR3 sequence (DNA): TGTGCCAGCTCACCACTGCCACTAGCGGGGCTCACAGATACGCAGTATTTT.

Here the CDR3 reads CASSYTGVSYNEQFF. The CDR3 DNA is TGCGCCAGCAGCTACACAGGGGTTTCCTACAATGAGCAGTTCTTC. The chain uses TRBV5-1 and TRBJ2-1, with 7 bases identical to TRBD1. The CDR3 has 15 residues. The germline gives CDR1 SGHRS, CDR2 YFSETQ. With 3 bases clipped from V and 1 base from J, the junction kept 4 bases outside the gene matches.